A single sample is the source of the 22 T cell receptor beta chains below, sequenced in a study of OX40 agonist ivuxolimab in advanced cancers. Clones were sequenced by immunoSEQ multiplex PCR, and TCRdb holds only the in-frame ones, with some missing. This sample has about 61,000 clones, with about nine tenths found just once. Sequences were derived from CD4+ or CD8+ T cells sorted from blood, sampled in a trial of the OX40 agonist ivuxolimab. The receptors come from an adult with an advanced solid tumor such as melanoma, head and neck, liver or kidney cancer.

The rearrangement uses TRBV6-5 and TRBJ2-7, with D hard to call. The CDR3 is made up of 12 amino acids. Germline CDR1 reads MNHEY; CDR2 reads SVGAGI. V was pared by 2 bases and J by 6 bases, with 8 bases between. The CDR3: CASSYVRFEQYF. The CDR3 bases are TGTGCCAGCAGTTACGTCAGGTTCGAGCAGTACTTC.

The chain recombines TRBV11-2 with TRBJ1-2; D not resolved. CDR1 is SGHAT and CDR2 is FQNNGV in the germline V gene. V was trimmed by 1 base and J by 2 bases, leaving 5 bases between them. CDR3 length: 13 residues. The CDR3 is CASSLGENYGYTF. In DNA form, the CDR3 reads TGTGCCAGCAGCTTAGGAGAAAACTATGGCTACACCTTC.

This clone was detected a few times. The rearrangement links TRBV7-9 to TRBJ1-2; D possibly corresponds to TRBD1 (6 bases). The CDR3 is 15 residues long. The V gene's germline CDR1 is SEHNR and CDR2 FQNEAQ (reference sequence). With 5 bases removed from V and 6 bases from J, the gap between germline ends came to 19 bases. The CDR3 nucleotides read TGTGCCAGCAGCCCCGGGGCCAGGGGTGGGGATGGCTACACCTTC. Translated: CASSPGARGGDGYTF.

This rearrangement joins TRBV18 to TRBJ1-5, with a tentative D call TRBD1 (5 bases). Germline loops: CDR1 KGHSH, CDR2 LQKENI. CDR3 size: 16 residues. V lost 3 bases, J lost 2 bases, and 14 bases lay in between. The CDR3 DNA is TGTGCCAGCTCACCCACTGTTCAGGGTGGCAATCAGCCCCAGCATTTT. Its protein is CASSPTVQGGNQPQHF. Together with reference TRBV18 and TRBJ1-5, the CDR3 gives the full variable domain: NAGVMQNPRHLVRRRGQEARLRCSPMKGHSHVYWYRQLPEEGLKFMVYLQKENIIDESGMPKERFSAEFPKEGPSILRIQQVVRGDSAAYFCASSPTVQGGNQPQHFGDGTRLSIL.

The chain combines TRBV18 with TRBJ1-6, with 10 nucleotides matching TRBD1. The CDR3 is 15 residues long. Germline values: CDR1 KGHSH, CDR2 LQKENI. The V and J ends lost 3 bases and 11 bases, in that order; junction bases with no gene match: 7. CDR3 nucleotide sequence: TGTGCCAGCTCACCCATGACAGGGGGCTCGACACCCCTCCACTTT. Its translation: CASSPMTGGSTPLHF.

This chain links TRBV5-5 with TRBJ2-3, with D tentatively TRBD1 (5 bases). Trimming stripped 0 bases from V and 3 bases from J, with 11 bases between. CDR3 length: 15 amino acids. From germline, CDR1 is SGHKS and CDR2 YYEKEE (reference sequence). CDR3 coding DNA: TGTGCCAGCAGCTTGGATATGGGGCGTACAGATACGCAGTATTTT. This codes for CASSLDMGRTDTQYF.

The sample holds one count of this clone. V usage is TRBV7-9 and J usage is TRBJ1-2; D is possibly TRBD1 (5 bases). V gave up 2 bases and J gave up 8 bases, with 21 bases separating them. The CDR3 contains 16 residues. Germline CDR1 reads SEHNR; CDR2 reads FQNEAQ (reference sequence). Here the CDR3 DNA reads TGTGCCAGCAGCTTAAGGACCGAACAAACAGGAAAAGGCTACACCTTC. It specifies CASSLRTEQTGKGYTF. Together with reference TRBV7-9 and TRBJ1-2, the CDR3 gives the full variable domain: DTGVSQNPRHKITKRGQNVTFRCDPISEHNRLYWYRQTLGQGPEFLTYFQNEAQLEKSRLLSDRFSAERPKGSFSTLEIQRTEQGDSAMYLCASSLRTEQTGKGYTFGSGTRLTVV.

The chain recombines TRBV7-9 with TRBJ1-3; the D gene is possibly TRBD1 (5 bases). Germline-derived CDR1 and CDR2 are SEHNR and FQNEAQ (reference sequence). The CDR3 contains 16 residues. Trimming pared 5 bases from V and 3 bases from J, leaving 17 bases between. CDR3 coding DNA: TGTGCCAGCAGCCTCAGGGCAGGGTCTAATGGAAACACCATATATTTT. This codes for CASSLRAGSNGNTIYF.

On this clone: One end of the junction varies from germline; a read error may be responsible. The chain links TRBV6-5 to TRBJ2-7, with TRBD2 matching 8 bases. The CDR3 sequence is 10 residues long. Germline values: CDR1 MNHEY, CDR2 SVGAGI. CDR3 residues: CASTGLAPIF. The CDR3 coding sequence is TGTGCCAGCACAGGACTAGCTCCTATCTTC.

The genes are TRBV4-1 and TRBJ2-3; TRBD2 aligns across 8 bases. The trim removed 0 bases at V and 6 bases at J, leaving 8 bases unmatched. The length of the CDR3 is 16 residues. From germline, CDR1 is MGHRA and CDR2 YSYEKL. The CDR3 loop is CASSQEKFGGDDTQYF. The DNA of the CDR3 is TGCGCCAGCAGCCAAGAAAAGTTCGGGGGGGACGATACGCAGTATTTT.

Written as DNA, the CDR3 is TGTGCCAGCACCACGGGGGGGGTTCACAATGAGCAGTTCTTC. This sequence encodes CASTTGGVHNEQFF. The chain couples TRBV28 to TRBJ2-1; TRBD2 aligns across 8 bases. Trimming took 7 bases from V and 5 from J; bases not matched to a gene: 7. This CDR3 is 14 amino acids long. Germline CDR1 reads MDHEN; CDR2 reads SYDVKM.

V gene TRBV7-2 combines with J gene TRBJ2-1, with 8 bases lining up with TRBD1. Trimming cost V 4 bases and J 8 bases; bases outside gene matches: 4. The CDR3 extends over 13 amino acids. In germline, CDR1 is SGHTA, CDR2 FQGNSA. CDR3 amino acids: CASSSLQGDEQFF. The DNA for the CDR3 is TGTGCCAGCAGCTCCCTACAGGGGGATGAGCAGTTCTTC.

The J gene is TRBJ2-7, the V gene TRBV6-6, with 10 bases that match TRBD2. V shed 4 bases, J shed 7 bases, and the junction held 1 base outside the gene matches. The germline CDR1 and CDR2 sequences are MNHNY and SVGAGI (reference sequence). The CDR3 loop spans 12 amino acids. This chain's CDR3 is CASSWGLAEQYF. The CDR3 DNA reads TGTGCCAGCAGTTGGGGACTAGCGGAGCAGTACTTC.

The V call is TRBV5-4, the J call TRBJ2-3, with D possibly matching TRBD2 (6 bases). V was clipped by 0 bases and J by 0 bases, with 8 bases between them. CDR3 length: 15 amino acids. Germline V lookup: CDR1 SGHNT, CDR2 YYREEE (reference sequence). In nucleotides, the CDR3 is TGTGCCAGCAGCTTGGGGACTACTAGCACAGATACGCAGTATTTT. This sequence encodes CASSLGTTSTDTQYF.

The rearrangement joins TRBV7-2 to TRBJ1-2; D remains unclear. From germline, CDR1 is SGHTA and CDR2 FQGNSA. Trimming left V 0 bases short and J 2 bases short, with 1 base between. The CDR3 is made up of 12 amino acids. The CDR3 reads CASSLANYGYTF. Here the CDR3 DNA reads TGTGCCAGCAGCTTAGCGAACTATGGCTACACCTTC.

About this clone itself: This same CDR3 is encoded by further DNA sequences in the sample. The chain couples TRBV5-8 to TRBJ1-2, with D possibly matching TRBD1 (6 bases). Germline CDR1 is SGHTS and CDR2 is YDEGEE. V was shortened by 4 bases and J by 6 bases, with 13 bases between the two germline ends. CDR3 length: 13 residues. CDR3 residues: CASSGQGMHGYTF. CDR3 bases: TGTGCCAGCAGCGGGCAGGGGATGCATGGCTACACCTTC. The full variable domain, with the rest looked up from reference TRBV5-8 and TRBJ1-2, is EAGVTQSPTHLIKTRGQQATLRCSPISGHTSVYWYQQALGLGLQFLLWYDEGEERNRGNFPPRFSGRQFPNYSSELNVNALELEDSALYLCASSGQGMHGYTFGSGTRLTVV.

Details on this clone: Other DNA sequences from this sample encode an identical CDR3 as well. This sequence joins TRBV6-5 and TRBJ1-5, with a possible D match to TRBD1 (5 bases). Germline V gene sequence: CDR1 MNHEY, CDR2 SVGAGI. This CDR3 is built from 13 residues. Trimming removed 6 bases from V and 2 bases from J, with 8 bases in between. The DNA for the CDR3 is TGTGCCAGCAGGCGAGGGGGCAATCAGCCCCAGCATTTT. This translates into CASRRGGNQPQHF.

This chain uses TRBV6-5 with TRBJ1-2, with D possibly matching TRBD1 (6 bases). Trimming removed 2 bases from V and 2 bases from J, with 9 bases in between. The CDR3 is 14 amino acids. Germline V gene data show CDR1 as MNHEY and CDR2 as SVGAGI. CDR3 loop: CASSYGGQNYGYTF. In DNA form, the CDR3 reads TGTGCCAGCAGTTACGGGGGGCAAAACTATGGCTACACCTTC.

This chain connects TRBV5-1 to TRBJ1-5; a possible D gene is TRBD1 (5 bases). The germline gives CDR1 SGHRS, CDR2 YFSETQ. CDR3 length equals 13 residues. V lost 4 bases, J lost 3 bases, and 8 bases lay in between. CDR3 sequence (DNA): TGCGCCAGCAGCCCGGACAACAATCAGCCCCAGCATTTT. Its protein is CASSPDNNQPQHF.

The CDR3 spells CASSLQGTNTEAFF. The CDR3 DNA sequence: TGTGCCAGCAGCTTGCAGGGGACGAACACTGAAGCTTTCTTT. This sequence joins TRBV5-4 and TRBJ1-1, with D tentatively TRBD1 (6 bases). CDR1 and CDR2 from the germline V gene are SGHNT and YYREEE (reference sequence). CDR3 size: 14 residues. Deletions cut 1 base from V and 1 base from J, with 8 bases between.

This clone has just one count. The CDR3 spells CASSPPRAAMVYEQYF. The DNA of the CDR3 is TGTGCCAGCTCACCACCTCGGGCAGCTATGGTCTACGAGCAGTACTTC. This rearrangement joins TRBV18 to TRBJ2-7; D is undetermined. CDR1 KGHSH and CDR2 LQKENI come from the germline V gene. Trimming removed 0 bases at V and 3 bases at J, with 15 bases between. The CDR3 contains 16 residues.

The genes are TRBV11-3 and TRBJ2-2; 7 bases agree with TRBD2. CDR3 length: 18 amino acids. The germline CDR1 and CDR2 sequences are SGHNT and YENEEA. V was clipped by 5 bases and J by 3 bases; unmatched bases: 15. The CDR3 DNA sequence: TGTGCCAGCAGCCCTGAAGGGGAGGGGTTAGGGGACACCGGGGAGCTGTTTTTT. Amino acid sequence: CASSPEGEGLGDTGELFF.